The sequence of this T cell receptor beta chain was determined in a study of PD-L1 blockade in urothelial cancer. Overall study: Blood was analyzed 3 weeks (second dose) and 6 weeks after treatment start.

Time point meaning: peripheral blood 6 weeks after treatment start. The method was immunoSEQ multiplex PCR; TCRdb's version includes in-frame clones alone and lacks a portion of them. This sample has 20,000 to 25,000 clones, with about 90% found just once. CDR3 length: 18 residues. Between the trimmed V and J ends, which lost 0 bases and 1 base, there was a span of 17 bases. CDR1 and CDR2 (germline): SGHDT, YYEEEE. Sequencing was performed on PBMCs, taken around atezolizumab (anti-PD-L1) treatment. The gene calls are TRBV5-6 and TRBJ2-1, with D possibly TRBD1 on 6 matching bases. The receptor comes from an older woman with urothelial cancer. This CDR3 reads CASSLALGTTFSYNEQFF. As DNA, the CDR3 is TGTGCCAGCAGCTTGGCCTTAGGGACAACCTTTTCCTACAATGAGCAGTTCTTC.